This T cell receptor (beta chain) was sequenced in a study of cytomegalovirus exposure and HLA in healthy donors. From germline, CDR1 is SGDLS and CDR2 YYNGEE. The CDR3 sequence is 14 residues long. V lost 3 bases and J lost 4, with 14 bases in between. TCRdb's copy holds only in-frame clones and misses some; the assay was immunoSEQ multiplex PCR. The repertoire includes 110,000 or so clones, 80% to 90% of them detected once, and about 4.1% sits in the top ten. Sequenced sample: PBMCs. The chain is built from TRBV9 and TRBJ2-7, with D perhaps TRBD2 (5 bases). This clonotype was obtained from a man aged 18 to 29 in good health and CMV-seropositive. The CDR3 DNA is TGTGCCAGCAGCGCCGGACTCCTCCCGTACGAGCAGTACTTC. This gives the protein CASSAGLLPYEQYF.